Sequencing of this T cell receptor beta chain was carried out in a study of Graves' ophthalmopathy and Graves' hyperthyroidism (dated by TCRdb to the late 2010s). About the investigation overall: Peripheral blood was collected before any treatment was given, at the time of initial diagnosis. The study used signatures of the TCR beta repertoire to tell Graves' ophthalmopathy apart from Graves' hyperthyroidism and to predict which patients would progress to ophthalmopathy. In total, approximately 130 blood samples were TCR-sequenced: 40 to 45 ophthalmopathy, roughly 77 hyperthyroidism and roughly 17 hyperthyroidism-to-ophthalmopathy patients. To explore V-J signatures distinguishing ophthalmopathy from hyperthyroidism, a discovery set of approximately 100 patients (about 43 ophthalmopathy, 57 stable hyperthyroidism) was enrolled. The independent validation cohort included some 19 hyperthyroidism patients plus 17 patients who later progressed from hyperthyroidism to ophthalmopathy. T-cell repertoires of thyroid tissue and blood were compared in 5 or 6 hyperthyroidism patients. Following sample collection, hyperthyroidism patients were given methimazole at a starting dose of 30 mg daily, and ophthalmopathy patients were given high-dose intravenous methylprednisolone. The 100 or so discovery patients were divided at random into training and test sets in a 7:3 ratio.

Stable hyperthyroidism was defined as no progression to ophthalmopathy within 18 months of follow-up. Hyperthyroidism patients were newly diagnosed, with disease duration under 2 months, and aged 18 to 65 years. Anyone with other autoimmune diseases, uncontrolled infections, pregnancy or lactation was excluded from the study. Diagnosis relied on clinical symptoms, serum thyroxine, TRAb, thyroid ultrasound and orbital computed tomography. Using Ficoll-Paque density gradient centrifugation, PBMCs were isolated from 8.5 to 10 ml of fresh peripheral blood. Total RNA was extracted using Trizol reagent, and RNA quality was checked on an Agilent 2100 Bioanalyzer. This clonotype was picked up many times. Its antigen specificity is not known. No much larger clone exists at a distance of one base, and base qualities are not known. For repertoire sequencing, TCR beta CDR3 regions were amplified from RNA transcripts. The first round was an RT-PCR using HTBI primers with the Qiagen OneStep RT-PCR kit, and this first round was followed by a second-round multiplex PCR, then size selection and purification. Sequencing of the libraries was carried out on an Illumina HiSeq2000 in paired-end mode with 100 bp reads. In the authors' own workflow: SOAPnuke was used to process the reads, removing any read that contained adapters or uncalled bases, had a mean Phred below 15, or lacked an exact match to the constant primer or identifier. COPE v1.2.5 was used to merge the high-quality paired reads. Each unique nucleotide sequence was treated as a clonotype, and MiTCR v1.1 was used to align the clonotypes to the IMGT TRB V, D and J references. Analysis was restricted to V-J combinations with a frequency above 0.0001, which covered just over 98% of repertoires. For each V-J combination, a TCR clonal expansion and chaos score was defined as F50 clonal expansion divided by the chaos observed in the TCRdist matrix. Welch's t-statistics and random forest were used to narrow the features down to about a dozen V-J combinations, which were then fed into a naive Bayes classifier. The Morisita-Horn index was used to measure how similar the thyroid and blood repertoires were. TCRdb's own reprocessing of the public reads used fastp at Q25 and MiXCR and kept productive beta chains. Under each unique CDR3 protein, matching rows form one entry showing the most common genes and DNA. TCRdb's processing, not the authors' own work, is the source of the V and J calls. Here the sample has about 620,000 distinct CDR3 sequences; 20% to 25% occur a single time. The top ten constitute 7.1% of the sample.

Overall study results and their limits: In cross-validation, the 13-signature model distinguished ophthalmopathy from stable hyperthyroidism with less than 90% sensitivity and approximately 81% specificity, while in the test set the corresponding values were about 80% and 75%. Sample size was not statistically predetermined, and group allocation was not concealed from the investigators. In validation, the model predicted ophthalmopathy progression with 70.59% sensitivity and roughly 72% specificity; more than ten predicted patients were CT-confirmed with GO in a median of 6.5 months. Most of the expanded thyroid clonotypes with a frequency above 0.001 were also detected in blood, and it was suggested that the thyroid immune response may be reflected by blood repertoires.

The CDR3, cysteine through phenylalanine, is 15 amino acids long. Only the CDR3 portion is preserved as DNA: 45 bases, with reading frame beginning at the first base. Ends trimmed: V by 2 bases, J by 7 bases; bases unmatched to a gene: 9. The receptor chain draws on TRBV12-3 or TRBV12-4 and TRBJ1-2, and 8 junctional nucleotides match TRBD1. What was sequenced was peripheral blood. The sequence came from a young woman with stable Graves' hyperthyroidism. Some clones in this sample may be carry-over from other donors' samples. Donor details come from another sample of the same person, matched by shared clones. For the CDR3, the sequence is CASSLNSQGAVGYTF. The nucleotides are TGTGCCAGCAGTTTAAATTCCCAGGGGGCCGTTGGCTACACCTTC.